One and the same sample provided the 31 T cell receptor beta chains below, sequenced in a study of blood T cells in healthy people across ages. The use of a sample-barcoded 5' primer and a J-beta primer mix characterized a second PCR of about 7 to 12 cycles. Each CDR3 protein gets one entry after TCRdb re-called the 5' RACE reads with MiXCR. The table has about 670,000 distinct CDR3 sequences, approximately 40% seen once. The sample consisted of blood. These receptors came from an older man in good health.

The J gene is TRBJ1-6, the V gene TRBV25-1; D is unclear. Germline V gives CDR1 MGHDK, CDR2 SYGVNS. This CDR3 comprises 13 residues. The V end was cut by 0 bases, the J end by 9 bases, with 6 bases between. CDR3 sequence: CASSEYVGSPLHF. CDR3 in DNA: TGTGCCAGCAGTGAATATGTGGGTTCACCCCTCCACTTT.

The chain couples TRBV14 to TRBJ2-1; D perhaps matches TRBD2 (6 bases). CDR1 is SGHDN and CDR2 is FVKESK in the germline V gene. V gave up 3 bases and J gave up 0 bases, with 18 bases separating them. The CDR3 is 18 residues long. DNA of the CDR3: TGTGCCAGCAGCCACAGAGCTGGGACTTTTAGCTCCTACAATGAGCAGTTCTTC. Protein sequence: CASSHRAGTFSSYNEQFF.

This clonotype was counted between two and nine times. CDR3 region: CSALSGGSLSTDTQYF. DNA of the CDR3: TGCAGTGCTCTCTCGGGGGGCTCGCTTAGTACAGATACGCAGTATTTT. The chain uses TRBV20-1 and TRBJ2-3; possible D gene TRBD2, 7 bases. This CDR3 has 16 residues. Germline loops: CDR1 DFQATT, CDR2 SNEGSKA (reference sequence). V was cut by 5 bases and J by 3 bases, with 21 bases left in between.

The table lists this clonotype with many counts. This chain uses TRBV3-1 with TRBJ1-2; no clear D gene. There are 13 residues in the CDR3. The germline gives CDR1 LGHDT, CDR2 YNNKEL (reference sequence). V lost 2 bases, J lost 4 bases, and 8 bases lay in between. CDR3 DNA: TGTGCCAGCAGCCAACAATACAGCTATGGCTACACCTTC. It translates to CASSQQYSYGYTF.

A few counts support this clonotype. The rearrangement joins TRBV7-2 to TRBJ2-1; tentatively, D is TRBD1 (6 bases). The CDR3 contains 15 residues. Germline loops: CDR1 SGHTA, CDR2 FQGNSA. With 4 bases removed from V and 8 bases from J, the gap between germline ends came to 18 bases. CDR3 loop: CASSSRTEAIYEQFF. DNA for the CDR3: TGTGCCAGCAGCTCTCGGACAGAGGCAATCTATGAGCAGTTCTTC.

The V and J genes are TRBV24-1 and TRBJ2-5, with 8 bases identical to TRBD1. V shed 3 bases and J 1 base; nucleotides not matched to a gene: 6. The CDR3 is 16 amino acids. The germline V gene has CDR1 KGHDR and CDR2 SFDVKD. The CDR3 sequence: CATSDPGQGTQETQYF. In DNA, the CDR3 is TGTGCCACCAGTGATCCTGGACAGGGCACCCAAGAGACCCAGTACTTC.

V and J are TRBV4-3 and TRBJ2-2; weak D call: TRBD1 (5 bases). Germline V gives CDR1 LGHNA, CDR2 YSLEER. Trimming removed 2 bases from V and 7 bases from J, with 14 bases in between. This CDR3 has 15 amino acids. The CDR3 sequence: CASSQTGGLVGELFF. The CDR3 DNA is TGCGCCAGCAGCCAAACAGGTGGCCTGGTCGGGGAGCTGTTTTTT.

The CDR3 loop reads CSAGGASGGYNEQFF. The CDR3 region has the DNA TGCAGTGCTGGTGGGGCTAGCGGGGGTTACAATGAGCAGTTCTTC. The genes are TRBV20-1 and TRBJ2-1; 10 nucleotides line up with TRBD2. The CDR3 runs to 15 residues. Germline V gene lookup returns CDR1 DFQATT and CDR2 SNEGSKA (reference sequence). J was trimmed by 4 bases and V by 5 bases; bases with no gene match: 8.

This clonotype has only a few counts. This rearrangement joins TRBV9 to TRBJ1-2; D unclear. Germline V gene data show CDR1 as SGDLS and CDR2 as YYNGEE. The CDR3 contains 15 residues. V was shortened by 4 bases and J by 2 bases, with 15 bases between the two germline ends. CDR3: CASSPLLTQNYGYTF. CDR3 DNA sequence: TGTGCCAGCAGCCCTCTCCTGACTCAGAACTATGGCTACACCTTC. The full variable domain, completed using reference TRBV9 and TRBJ1-2, is DSGVTQTPKHLITATGQRVTLRCSPRSGDLSVYWYQQSLDQGLQFLIQYYNGEERAKGNILERFSAQQFPDLHSELNLSSLELGDSALYFCASSPLLTQNYGYTFGSGTRLTVV.

This chain links TRBV9 with TRBJ2-6; D is uncertain. Germline-derived CDR1 and CDR2 are SGDLS and YYNGEE. CDR3 length: 16 residues. The V end was cut by 0 bases, the J end by 3 bases, with 10 bases between. As DNA, the CDR3 is TGTGCCAGCAGCGTAGAGCTGGGTCGTGGGGCCAACGTCCTGACTTTC. Its translation: CASSVELGRGANVLTF.

This clonotype was detected ten times or more. The V and J genes are TRBV7-2 and TRBJ2-7; tentatively, D is TRBD2 (5 bases). V lost 2 bases, J lost 3 bases, and 11 bases lay in between. CDR1 is SGHTA and CDR2 is FQGNSA in the germline V gene. This CDR3 spans 14 amino acids. The CDR3 bases are TGTGCCAGCAGCTTATCTAGCTCCCTCTACGAGCAGTACTTC. It codes for CASSLSSSLYEQYF.

The chain combines TRBV10-3 with TRBJ2-3, with D uncertain. Trimming removed 6 bases at V and 6 bases at J, with 13 bases between. The CDR3 has 13 amino acids. Germline CDR1 and CDR2: ENHRY and SYGVKD. CDR3 nucleotides: TGTGCCATCAGGGACGGCCCCGAGGATACGCAGTATTTT. It translates to CAIRDGPEDTQYF.

V usage is TRBV27 and J usage is TRBJ2-3; D might be TRBD2 (5 bases). Between the trimmed V and J ends, which lost 8 bases and 6 bases, there was a span of 24 bases. The CDR3 extends over 16 amino acids. Germline V lookup: CDR1 MNHEY, CDR2 SMNVEV (reference sequence). The CDR3 is CASSSNLATLRDTQYF. DNA for the CDR3: TGTGCCAGCTCCTCAAACCTAGCCACCCTCCGGGATACGCAGTATTTT.

This clonotype was picked up a small number of times. The chain carries TRBV4-1 and TRBJ2-3; the match to TRBD2 covers 9 bases. This CDR3 contains 16 residues. V lost 7 bases and J lost 4; bases outside the gene matches: 12. Germline values: CDR1 MGHRA, CDR2 YSYEKL. CDR3 loop: CASTLNLAGISDTQYF. In DNA, the CDR3 is TGCGCCAGCACCTTAAATCTAGCGGGGATATCAGATACGCAGTATTTT.

The chain employs TRBV20-1 and TRBJ1-1; 8 bases match TRBD1. This CDR3 has 13 residues. Germline-derived CDR1 and CDR2 are DFQATT and SNEGSKA (reference sequence). J gave up 11 bases and V 1 base, and 9 bases lay outside the gene matches. The CDR3: CSARGAGGGGAFF. The CDR3 DNA sequence: TGCAGTGCTAGAGGAGCAGGGGGCGGGGGGGCTTTCTTT.

The chain couples TRBV6-2 or TRBV6-3 to TRBJ2-3; D gene ambiguous. The CDR3 length is 15 residues. CDR1 MNHEY and CDR2 SVGEGT come from the germline V gene. Deletions cut 5 bases from V and 2 bases from J, with 14 bases between. The CDR3 bases are TGTGCCAGCAGTAGCCACAGCGTCCCCACAGATACGCAGTATTTT. Protein product: CASSSHSVPTDTQYF.

This clonotype has a count of ten or more. This chain connects TRBV7-3 to TRBJ2-6; D ambiguous. Germline values: CDR1 SGHTA, CDR2 FQGTGA. The CDR3 extends over 15 amino acids. The ends were cut back, 4 bases at V and 4 bases at J, with 11 bases in the middle. The CDR3 DNA sequence: TGTGCCAGCAGCTCCGGGCCTGGAGGGGCCAACGTCCTGACTTTC. This gives the protein CASSSGPGGANVLTF.

The rearrangement links TRBV11-2 to TRBJ2-2, with TRBD1 as a possible D gene (6 bases). Germline-derived CDR1 and CDR2 are SGHAT and FQNNGV. There are 16 residues in the CDR3. Trimming took 1 base from V and 1 from J, leaving 10 bases between them. Here the CDR3 reads CASSLGQGQNTGELFF. The CDR3 DNA reads TGTGCCAGCAGCTTAGGCCAGGGACAGAACACCGGGGAGCTGTTTTTT. Full variable domain (remainder filled in from reference TRBV11-2 and TRBJ2-2): EAGVAQSPRYKIIEKRQSVAFWCNPISGHATLYWYQQILGQGPKLLIQFQNNGVVDDSQLPKDRFSAERLKGVDSTLKIQPAKLEDSAVYLCASSLGQGQNTGELFFGEGSRLTVL.

The V and J genes are TRBV7-2 and TRBJ1-2; possibly TRBD1 for D (6 bases). Germline values: CDR1 SGHTA, CDR2 FQGNSA. V gave up 5 bases and J gave up 3 bases, with 19 bases separating them. The CDR3 consists of 16 residues. The CDR3, as DNA: TGTGCCAGCAGCACATCCTTGACAGGATATGACTATGGCTACACCTTC. It specifies CASSTSLTGYDYGYTF.

The rearrangement uses TRBV29-1 and TRBJ2-1; 8 bases fit TRBD1. V lost 6 bases, J lost 3 bases, and 10 bases stayed unmatched. Germline V gene data show CDR1 as SQVTM and CDR2 as ANQGSEA. The CDR3 totals 15 residues. The chain's CDR3 is CSVAGTGVLYNEQFF. CDR3 DNA: TGCAGCGTCGCCGGGACAGGCGTTCTCTACAATGAGCAGTTCTTC.

This clonotype appeared a single time. The chain carries TRBV20-1 and TRBJ1-5; no firm D call. The CDR3 is 14 amino acids. CDR1 and CDR2 from the germline V gene are DFQATT and SNEGSKA (reference sequence). The V gene lost 3 bases and the J gene lost 10 bases, with 19 bases spanning the gap. The CDR3 nucleotides read TGCAGTGCTAGTGACGGACGGACGCAAAGCCCCCAGCATTTT. Translation gives CSASDGRTQSPQHF.

This clonotype has just a few counts. This rearrangement joins TRBV28 to TRBJ2-7, with D perhaps given as TRBD1 or TRBD2 (5 bases each). The CDR3 consists of 15 residues. Germline V gene lookup returns CDR1 MDHEN and CDR2 SYDVKM. Trimming removed 8 bases from V and 2 bases from J, with 19 bases in between. The CDR3 region is CASLRNGASTYEQYF. The CDR3 nucleotides are TGTGCCAGCCTAAGAAACGGGGCCAGTACCTACGAGCAGTACTTC.

The chain has TRBV20-1 and TRBJ2-3; D might be TRBD2 (6 bases). Germline CDR1 reads DFQATT; CDR2 reads SNEGSKA (reference sequence). Trimming removed 3 bases at V and 0 bases at J, with 13 bases between. There are 15 residues in the CDR3. The CDR3 loop reads CSARNPGTSTDTQYF. CDR3 coding DNA: TGCAGTGCTAGGAACCCCGGGACTAGCACAGATACGCAGTATTTT.

This clonotype was seen repeatedly, ten times or more. This chain links TRBV15 with TRBJ1-1; D ambiguous. The CDR3 totals 14 residues. Trimming cost V 4 bases and J 4 bases, with 13 bases left between them. Germline CDR1 and CDR2: LNHNV and YYDKDF (reference sequence). The CDR3 loop is CATSTAEGGTEAFF. The CDR3 DNA is TGTGCCACCAGCACCGCCGAGGGCGGCACTGAAGCTTTCTTT.

This clonotype was seen more than once but under ten times. This rearrangement joins TRBV6-2 or TRBV6-3 to TRBJ2-1, with 9 bases aligning to TRBD2. This CDR3 spans 14 amino acids. V was clipped by 7 bases and J by 5 bases; unmatched bases: 6. Per the germline V gene, CDR1 is MNHEY and CDR2 is SVGEGT. The CDR3 sequence is CASKRSGRNNEQFF. Here the CDR3 DNA reads TGTGCCAGCAAACGAAGCGGGAGGAACAATGAGCAGTTCTTC.

The gene calls are TRBV6-1 and TRBJ2-6; D gene unclear. CDR1 and CDR2 (germline): MNHNS, SASEGT. Trimming left V 7 bases short and J 0 bases short, with 19 bases between. The CDR3 totals 18 residues. DNA for the CDR3: TGTGCCAGCAACCCCAGGCTTAATTATTTCTCTGGGGCCAACGTCCTGACTTTC. It translates to CASNPRLNYFSGANVLTF.

The rearrangement joins TRBV7-9 to TRBJ2-7; 7 bases are a match to TRBD2. Matching the DNA end better, TRBJ2-5 makes the J call doubtful. CDR3 length equals 15 residues. Germline CDR1 is SEHNR and CDR2 is FQNEAQ (reference sequence). DNA of the CDR3: TGTGCCAGCAGCTCCGCCCGGACTAGACGTGAGACCCAGTACTTC. The encoded protein is CASSSARTRRETQYF.

The rearrangement joins TRBV20-1 to TRBJ2-1, with TRBD1 matching 8 bases. V shed 6 bases, J shed 3 bases, and the junction held 13 bases outside the gene matches. CDR3 size: 16 residues. Germline V lookup: CDR1 DFQATT, CDR2 SNEGSKA (reference sequence). CDR3 bases: TGCAGTGCCCATAGAGGACAGGGCGGGGTCTACAATGAGCAGTTCTTC. Translated, it gives CSAHRGQGGVYNEQFF.

This sequence joins TRBV6-6 and TRBJ2-1; D unresolved. Trimming shortened V by 0 bases and J by 5 bases, and 5 bases separated the two germline ends. The CDR3 runs to 13 residues. Germline V CDR1 and CDR2: MNHNY, SVGAGI (reference sequence). CDR3 nucleotides: TGTGCCAGCAGTTACTCGGCCGACAATGAGCAGTTCTTC. It encodes CASSYSADNEQFF.

The chain is built from TRBV10-1 and TRBJ2-7; 10 bases are a match to TRBD1. This CDR3 is built from 13 residues. V was pared by 10 bases and J by 4 bases, with 7 bases of the junction left unmatched. The germline V gene has CDR1 WNHNN and CDR2 SYGVQD (reference sequence). CDR3 DNA: TGCGCCACTAACCGGGACAGGGGTTACGAGCAGTACTTC. As protein: CATNRDRGYEQYF.

V gene TRBV6-6 combines with J gene TRBJ1-5; D unclear. Trimming cost V 0 bases and J 3 bases, with 12 bases left between them. The CDR3 runs 16 residues. Germline V CDR1 and CDR2: MNHNY, SVGAGI (reference sequence). CDR3 amino acids: CASSYSPGRNNQPQHF. Here the CDR3 DNA reads TGTGCCAGCAGTTACTCCCCCGGCAGAAACAATCAGCCCCAGCATTTT.